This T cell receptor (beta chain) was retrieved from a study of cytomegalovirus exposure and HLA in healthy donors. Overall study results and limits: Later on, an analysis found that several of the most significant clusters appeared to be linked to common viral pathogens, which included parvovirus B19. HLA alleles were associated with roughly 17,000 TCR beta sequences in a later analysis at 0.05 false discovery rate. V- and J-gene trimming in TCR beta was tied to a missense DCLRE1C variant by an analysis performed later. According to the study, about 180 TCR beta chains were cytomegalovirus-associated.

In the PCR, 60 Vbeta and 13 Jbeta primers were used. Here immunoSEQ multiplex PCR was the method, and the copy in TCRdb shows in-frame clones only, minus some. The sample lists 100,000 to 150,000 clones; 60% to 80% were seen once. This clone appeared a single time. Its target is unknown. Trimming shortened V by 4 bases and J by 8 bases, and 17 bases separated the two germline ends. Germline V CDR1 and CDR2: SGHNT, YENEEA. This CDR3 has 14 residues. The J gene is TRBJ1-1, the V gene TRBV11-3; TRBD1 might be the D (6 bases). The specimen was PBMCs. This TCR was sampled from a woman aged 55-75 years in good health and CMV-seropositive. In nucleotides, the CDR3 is TGTGCCAGCAGCTCCGGGACAAAGGGGACAGAAGCTTTCTTT. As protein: CASSSGTKGTEAFF.